This passage covers 5 T cell receptor beta chains from one sample sequenced in a study of blood T cells in healthy people across ages. For the second PCR, which ran for roughly 6 to 11 cycles, a sample-barcoded 5' primer and a J-beta primer mix were used. TCRdb analysed the 5' RACE reads with MiXCR anew, one entry per CDR3 protein. This sample yields about 970,000 distinct CDR3 sequences, of which roughly 51% are seen a single time; 20% to 25% belongs to the top ten. Input material: blood. These receptors were taken from a woman in her fifties or sixties in good health.

The chain has TRBV18 and TRBJ2-1, with 10 bases identical to TRBD1. Germline V CDR1 and CDR2: KGHSH, LQKENI. The CDR3 has 15 amino acids. Trimming removed 3 bases from V and 9 bases from J; junction bases left unmatched: 8. CDR3 sequence reads: CASSPGQGPLGEQFF. CDR3 sequence (DNA): TGTGCCAGCTCACCGGGACAGGGGCCGCTGGGTGAGCAGTTCTTC.

This clonotype was seen only once. It is unclear where the CDR3 begins or ends on the DNA, so no DNA is shown, and the CDR3 is as TCRdb lists it. The CDR3: CSAPRYSCRVYF. This chain connects TRBV29-1 to TRBJ2-5. Both ends counted, the CDR3 spans 12 residues. CDR1 and CDR2 (germline): SQVTM, ANQGSEA.

The chain joins TRBV20-1 to TRBJ2-7; the D gene is possibly TRBD1 (5 bases). This CDR3 region has 14 residues. CDR1 is DFQATT and CDR2 is SNEGSKA in the germline V gene (reference sequence). Trimming shortened V by 2 bases and J by 0 bases, and 11 bases separated the two germline ends. CDR3: CSARRTGDSYEQYF. As DNA, the CDR3 is TGCAGTGCTAGACGTACAGGAGACTCCTACGAGCAGTACTTC.

This clonotype was found a few times. The CDR3 nucleotides are TGCAGTGCTACCAGGGGGCGACGCACTGAAGCTTTCTTT. The encoded protein is CSATRGRRTEAFF. This chain connects TRBV20-1 to TRBJ1-1, with TRBD1 matching 8 bases. The CDR3 runs 13 residues. The trim removed 4 bases at V and 4 bases at J, leaving 5 bases unmatched. The V gene's germline CDR1 is DFQATT and CDR2 SNEGSKA (reference sequence).

This chain joins TRBV5-6 and TRBJ1-1, with D possibly TRBD1 on 5 matching bases. CDR3 length equals 16 residues. Trimming cost V 4 bases and J 1 base, with 17 bases left between them. Germline V lookup: CDR1 SGHDT, CDR2 YYEEEE. CDR3 coding DNA: TGTGCCAGCAGCGATGGAGCAGGGAGGCCGAACACTGAAGCTTTCTTT. Translation: CASSDGAGRPNTEAFF.